Listed below are T cell receptor beta chains from one sample, sequenced in a study of regulatory T cells in long-lasting Graves disease. TCRdb called the multiplex PCR reads again in MiXCR, with one record for every CDR3 protein. The repertoire holds approximately 490,000 distinct CDR3 sequences, with 15% to 20% as singletons. The same sample was also studied in work on T cells in Graves' hyperthyroidism and ophthalmopathy.

The input for sequencing was peripheral blood mononuclear cells (PBMCs), taken at new diagnosis, from a patient treated with antithyroid drugs. These receptors were collected from a man between 35 and 55 years old with Graves disease. CDR3s include the opening cysteine and the closing phenylalanine or tryptophan. Each record gives: clone size, D gene, V gene, J gene, CDR3 protein, CDR3 DNA. A D gene is named only where the DNA matches it firmly. Rows may omit the clone size; those that give it use once, few, many or a size class.

many	TRBD1	TRBV29-1	TRBJ1-1	CSVGQGNTEAFF	TGCAGCGTGGGACAGGGGAACACTGAAGCTTTCTTT
few	-	TRBV28	TRBJ1-1	CASSPSPNEAFF	TGTGCCAGCAGTCCAAGCCCAAATGAAGCTTTCTTT
-	-	TRBV2	TRBJ1-4	CASSGYEKLFF	TGTGCCAGTTCAGGTTACGAAAAACTGTTTTTT
-	-	TRBV6-1	TRBJ2-1	CASSLDLGSYNEQFF	TGTGCCAGCAGCCTCGACTTAGGGAGTTACAATGAGCAGTTCTTC
many	-	TRBV28	TRBJ2-7	CASSPKGLGRAEQYF	TGTGCCAGCAGTCCCAAGGGACTGGGTAGAGCCGAGCAGTACTTC
-	-	TRBV28	TRBJ2-1	CASSRKDRTFF	TGTGCCAGCAGCCGAAAGGACAGAACGTTCTTC
few	TRBD1	TRBV18	TRBJ1-5	CASSPTGPIVQPQHF	TGTGCCAGCTCGCCGACAGGGCCCATTGTCCAGCCCCAGCATTTT
-	-	TRBV3-1	TRBJ2-7	CASSQGFGNEQYF	TGTGCCAGCAGCCAAGGTTTCGGGAACGAGCAGTACTTC
-	TRBD2	TRBV4-1	TRBJ2-3	CASSQETSGNYPDTQYF	TGCGCCAGCAGCCAAGAGACTAGCGGGAATTATCCAGATACGCAGTATTTT
few	-	TRBV28	TRBJ1-2	CASSTRMQSNYGYTF	TGTGCCAGCAGCACAAGGATGCAGTCTAACTATGGCTACACCTTC
few	-	TRBV19	TRBJ2-7	CASSSTGNEQYF	TGTGCCAGTAGTTCCACAGGGAACGAGCAGTACTTC
-	TRBD2	TRBV6-1	TRBJ2-5	CASSDSGRRQETQYF	TGTGCCAGCAGTGATAGCGGGAGAAGGCAAGAGACCCAGTACTTC
many	-	TRBV7-2	TRBJ2-3	CASSLIVTDTQYF	TGTGCCAGCAGCCTTATCGTTACAGATACGCAGTATTTT
many	TRBD2	TRBV27	TRBJ2-7	CASSSTPGTSGIGEQYF	TGTGCCAGCAGTTCAACCCCCGGGACTAGCGGGATTGGGGAGCAGTACTTC
many	TRBD2	TRBV3-1	TRBJ2-5	CASSGTSGSSETQYF	TGTGCCAGCAGTGGTACTAGCGGGAGTTCGGAGACCCAGTACTTC
few	-	TRBV6-5	TRBJ2-1	CASSYRSLRDYNEQFF	TGTGCCAGCAGTTACCGGAGCCTTAGGGACTACAATGAGCAGTTCTTC
many	-	TRBV12-3/TRBV12-4	TRBJ2-5	CASTPGETQYF	TGTGCCAGCACTCCCGGCGAGACCCAGTACTTC
many	TRBD2	TRBV28	TRBJ2-2	CASSVRAGGPETGELFF	TGTGCCAGCAGTGTGAGAGCGGGAGGGCCTGAAACCGGGGAGCTGTTTTTT
many	-	TRBV5-6	TRBJ2-7	CASSLTGLEQYF	TGTGCCAGCAGCTTGACAGGTCTCGAGCAGTACTTC
many	TRBD2	TRBV27	TRBJ2-7	CASSLRASGDYEQYF	TGTGCCAGCAGTTTAAGGGCTAGCGGGGACTACGAGCAGTACTTC
many	TRBD2	TRBV5-1	TRBJ2-1	CASSSPSGTSNEQFF	TGCGCCAGCAGCTCACCTAGCGGGACCTCCAATGAGCAGTTCTTC
few	-	TRBV19	TRBJ1-2	CASSISSERHYGYTF	TGTGCCAGTAGTATTTCATCCGAACGGCACTATGGCTACACCTTC
-	-	TRBV11-2	TRBJ2-5	CVSSLAGTETQYF	TGTGTCAGCAGCTTAGCTGGGACCGAGACCCAGTACTTC
many	-	TRBV20-1	TRBJ1-1	CSVWKGVNTEAFF	TGCAGTGTATGGAAGGGGGTGAACACTGAAGCTTTCTTT
many	-	TRBV9	TRBJ1-5	CASSANLQSNQPQHF	TGTGCCAGCAGCGCCAACCTACAGAGCAATCAGCCCCAGCATTTT
-	-	TRBV7-2	TRBJ2-1	CASSVQPGHQGNEQFF	TGTGCCAGCAGCGTCCAACCGGGCCATCAAGGGAATGAGCAGTTCTTC
many	TRBD1	TRBV2	TRBJ2-2	CASSKGQGNTGELFF	TGTGCCAGCAGTAAAGGACAGGGTAACACCGGGGAGCTGTTTTTT
-	TRBD2	TRBV5-1	TRBJ2-5	CASSWVAGEGAGETQYF	TGCGCCAGCAGCTGGGTAGCGGGAGAAGGAGCGGGAGAGACCCAGTACTTC
many	TRBD1	TRBV5-1	TRBJ2-5	CASSASGGTRETQYF	TGCGCCAGCAGCGCCTCAGGGGGCACGAGGGAGACCCAGTACTTC
-	-	TRBV6-2/TRBV6-3	TRBJ2-7	CASSSSLTYEQYF	TGTGCCAGCAGTTCCTCGCTTACCTACGAGCAGTACTTC
many	-	TRBV20-1	TRBJ1-1	CSARDPRAGGDTEAFF	TGCAGTGCTAGAGATCCGAGGGCTGGGGGGGACACTGAAGCTTTCTTT
-	-	TRBV28	TRBJ2-2	CASSLGPWELFF	TGTGCCAGCAGTTTGGGTCCGTGGGAGCTGTTTTTT
many	TRBD1	TRBV24-1	TRBJ1-2	CATSDATGAGYGYTF	TGTGCCACCAGTGATGCGACAGGGGCTGGCTATGGCTACACCTTC
-	TRBD2	TRBV4-1	TRBJ2-6	CASSQPREGGQRANVLTF	TGCGCCAGCAGCCAACCCCGGGAGGGAGGTCAGCGGGCCAACGTCCTGACTTTC
few	TRBD1	TRBV19	TRBJ2-2	CASSPTGPLTGELFF	TGTGCCAGTAGCCCGACAGGGCCGCTCACCGGGGAGCTGTTTTTT
-	-	TRBV3-1	TRBJ2-4	CASSLHAENIQYF	TGTGCCAGCAGCCTCCACGCCGAAAACATTCAGTACTTC
many	TRBD1	TRBV3-1	TRBJ2-7	CASSQVWGQVVYEQYF	TGTGCCAGCAGCCAAGTGTGGGGACAGGTCGTCTACGAGCAGTACTTC
many	-	TRBV12-3/TRBV12-4	TRBJ1-2	CATSPSGYGYTF	TGTGCCACCTCCCCGTCGGGCTATGGCTACACCTTC
-	TRBD1	TRBV7-9	TRBJ2-5	CASSSHDGQGTETQYF	TGTGCCAGCAGCTCGCATGATGGACAGGGGACGGAGACCCAGTACTTC
many	TRBD1	TRBV30	TRBJ1-5	CAWSPGQGANQPQHF	TGTGCCTGGAGTCCCGGACAGGGGGCGAATCAGCCCCAGCATTTT
once	TRBD1	TRBV5-1	TRBJ1-3	CASSQGQGINTIYF	TGCGCCAGCAGCCAAGGACAGGGGATAAACACCATATATTTT
-	-	TRBV20-1	TRBJ2-1	CSARRDQSHNEQFF	TGCAGTGCTAGACGCGACCAGAGCCACAATGAGCAGTTCTTC
many	-	TRBV11-2	TRBJ2-7	CASSPPGTFHEQYF	TGTGCCAGCAGCCCCCCGGGTACTTTTCACGAGCAGTACTTC
-	TRBD1	TRBV2	TRBJ1-1	CASSWTGGYTEAFF	TGTGCCAGCAGTTGGACAGGGGGATATACTGAAGCTTTCTTT
few	-	TRBV3-1	TRBJ2-5	CASSQRQSIGTQYF	TGTGCCAGCAGCCAAAGGCAGTCAATAGGGACCCAGTACTTC
-	-	TRBV18	TRBJ1-5	CASSPARNNQPQHF	TGTGCCAGCTCACCAGCTCGCAACAATCAGCCCCAGCATTTT
many	TRBD1	TRBV2	TRBJ2-7	CASSGRQGGLHEQYF	TGTGCCAGCAGTGGCCGACAGGGGGGCCTCCACGAGCAGTACTTC
many	-	TRBV11-3	TRBJ2-7	CASSFDEEQYF	TGTGCCAGCAGCTTCGACGAAGAGCAGTACTTC
many	TRBD1	TRBV6-1	TRBJ2-7	CASSEARQGEHF	TGTGCCAGCAGTGAAGCTAGGCAGGGGGAGCACTTC
many	-	TRBV28	TRBJ2-3	CASTTTSGTRTDTQYF	TGTGCCAGCACCACTACATCCGGGACGCGCACAGATACGCAGTATTTT
many	-	TRBV2	TRBJ1-4	CASSEYPGSEKLFF	TGTGCCAGCAGTGAATATCCGGGGAGCGAAAAACTGTTTTTT
-	-	TRBV28	TRBJ1-5	CASSLFFGAGGGNQPQHF	TGTGCCAGCAGTTTATTTTTTGGGGCCGGAGGCGGCAATCAGCCCCAGCATTTT
-	TRBD1	TRBV12-3/TRBV12-4	TRBJ2-2	CASRSRDRGGTGELFF	TGTGCCAGTCGAAGTAGGGACAGGGGAGGCACCGGGGAGCTGTTTTTT
few	TRBD2	TRBV4-2	TRBJ2-7	CASSQDVAGGPGEQYF	TGTGCCAGCAGCCAAGATGTAGCGGGAGGGCCTGGGGAGCAGTACTTC